The entry that follows covers one T cell receptor beta chain sequence. The antigen is undetermined. With 10 bases removed from V and 0 bases from J, the gap between germline ends came to 18 bases. This CDR3 contains 15 residues. Germline assignment: CDR1 MNHEY and CDR2 SVGEGT. The data are from a study of CD8 T cells in ankylosing spondylitis. Each CDR3 protein gets one entry after TCRdb re-called the 5' RACE reads with MiXCR. The data contain about 440,000 distinct CDR3 sequences, about a sixth of them singletons. Whole-study findings and limits: A TCR beta motif of about eight highly homologous variants appeared characteristic of ankylosing spondylitis blood.

This rearrangement joins TRBV6-2 or TRBV6-3 to TRBJ1-1; D might be TRBD1 (6 bases). Material for sequencing was blood, either unsorted or a sorted T cell fraction (not recorded which). This clonotype originated in a male donor with ankylosing spondylitis. The CDR3 spells CATKYSGAVNTEAFF. The DNA for the CDR3 is TGTGCCACCAAATACTCGGGGGCGGTGAACACTGAAGCTTTCTTT.